The present T cell receptor beta chain was sequenced within a study of T cells after yellow fever vaccination. General study findings and limits: On re-exposure, the response was weaker but peaked faster, at day 5 versus 15. Abundant clonotypes from the bulk population could have been carried over as contaminants into FACS-sorted repertoires. At around 95% for CD4 and approximately 89% for CD8, most primary-vaccination clones showed up again after the booster.

TCR cDNA, made by 5'RACE template switching, carried an added universal primer site and UMIs. TCRdb reanalysed the 5' RACE reads using MiXCR and keeps one entry per CDR3 protein. This table holds 500,000 to 550,000 distinct CDR3 sequences, just over 20% found once. This CDR3 has 14 amino acids. V dropped 6 bases and J dropped 9; count of bases not matched to a gene: 12. Germline V CDR1 and CDR2: SQVTM, ANQGSEA. In its sample, this clonotype was seen a few times. The antigen remains undetermined. The source was PBMCs, collected about 20 days after the first yellow fever vaccination. This receptor was taken from a man between 18 and 29 years old who received the YFV17D yellow fever vaccine. The chain couples TRBV29-1 to TRBJ2-1; TRBD1 matches at 9 bases. CDR3 amino acids: CSVGQGGSGGEQFF. CDR3 bases: TGCAGCGTGGGACAGGGAGGGAGTGGGGGTGAGCAGTTCTTC.